This TCR beta chain was sequenced for a study of cytomegalovirus exposure and HLA in healthy donors. Looking at the study overall: Unique TCR beta sequences numbering around 110 million came from about 179 million T cells in an earlier analysis.

The V end was cut by 0 bases, the J end by 0 bases, with 16 bases between. CDR1 and CDR2 from the germline V gene are SGDLS and YYNGEE. This CDR3 contains 18 residues. Researchers ran the PCR with 60 Vbeta and 13 Jbeta primers. Some clones are missing from TCRdb's copy, which holds only in-frame ones; the method was immunoSEQ multiplex PCR. The data contain approximately 140,000 clones, 65% to 85% of them singletons. The sequencing input was PBMCs. The chain uses TRBV9 and TRBJ2-1; D might be TRBD2 (5 bases). The sequence was collected from a boy younger than 18 in good health and CMV-seronegative. The CDR3 nucleotides read TGTGCCAGCAGCGTAGAGAGATTTGAGCGGAGCTCCTACAATGAGCAGTTCTTC. As protein: CASSVERFERSSYNEQFF.